The source of this T cell receptor beta chain is a study of shared clonotypes between healthy human individuals. Overall study: The cohort had a couple of women and a few men, ages 18 to 49.

The CDR3 runs 11 residues. The ends were cut back, 5 bases at V and 3 bases at J, with 5 bases in the middle. Per germline, CDR1 SGHAT and CDR2 FQNNGV. Recent acute infections and vaccinations were absent in the healthy HIV-negative adult donors. Assay runs were performed at deep level. TCRdb's table, derived via immunoSEQ multiplex PCR, lists solely in-frame clones and lacks some. The sample includes about 1.1 million clones, around three quarters of them seen just once. This chain joins TRBV11-2 and TRBJ2-7; unclear D gene. Sequenced: memory CD4+ T cells from PBMCs. Regarding subset: CD45RA-negative fraction. The sequence was obtained from a man aged 18 to 30 in good health. Some clones in this sample may be carry-over from other donors' samples. This CDR3 reads CASSTHYEQYF. CDR3 DNA sequence: TGTGCCAGCAGCACCCACTACGAGCAGTACTTC.